The 2 T cell receptor beta chains presented below share a single source sample, sequenced in a study of T cells in Graves' hyperthyroidism and ophthalmopathy. The TCR beta CDR3 regions underwent amplification using RNA transcripts as the source. HTBI primers were employed in a first-round RT-PCR of the TCR CDR3. MiXCR was run by TCRdb on the multiplex PCR reads, yielding one entry per CDR3 protein. The sample records over 700,000 distinct CDR3 sequences, about a third being singletons. The sequencing sample was made of blood. The source of these receptors is a middle-aged woman with Graves' hyperthyroidism.

This clonotype has a count of ten or more. V is TRBV6-5 and J is TRBJ1-6; 7 bases line up with TRBD1. J was trimmed by 9 bases and V by 5 bases; bases with no gene match: 4. This CDR3 is built from 13 residues. CDR1 is MNHEY and CDR2 is SVGAGI in the germline V gene. The CDR3 DNA sequence: TGTGCCAGCAGTACCGGGACAGTTTCACCCCTCCACTTT. It yields the protein CASSTGTVSPLHF.

This clonotype came up once. A much larger clone is a single base away; this may be a read error. This chain links TRBV7-9 with TRBJ2-7; TRBD1 or TRBD2 may be the D gene (6 bases each). The CDR3 is 15 amino acids. Per germline, CDR1 SEHNR and CDR2 FQNEAQ (reference sequence). CDR3: CTSSLSAGGGYEQYF. The CDR3 coding sequence is TGTACCAGCAGCTTATCGGCCGGAGGGGGCTACGAGCAGTACTTC.